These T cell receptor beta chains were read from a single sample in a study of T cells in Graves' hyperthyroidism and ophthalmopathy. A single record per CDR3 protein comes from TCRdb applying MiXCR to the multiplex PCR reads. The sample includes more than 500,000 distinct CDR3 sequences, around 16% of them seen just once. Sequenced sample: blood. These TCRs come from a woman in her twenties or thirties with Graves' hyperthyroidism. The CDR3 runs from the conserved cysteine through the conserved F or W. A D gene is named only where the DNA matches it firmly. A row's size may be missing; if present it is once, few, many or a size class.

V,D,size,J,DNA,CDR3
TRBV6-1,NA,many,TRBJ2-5,TGTGCCACCCAGCCCCGAAGGGGAGAGACCCAGTACTTC,CATQPRRGETQYF
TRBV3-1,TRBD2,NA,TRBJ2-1,TGTGCCAGCAGCCCTTTACTAGCGGAAGGGAACAATGAGCAGTTCTTC,CASSPLLAEGNNEQFF
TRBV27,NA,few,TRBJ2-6,TGTGCCAGCGGACGAAGCTCTGGGGCCAACGTCCTGACTTTC,CASGRSSGANVLTF
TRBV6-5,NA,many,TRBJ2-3,TGTGCCAGCAGTTACGGCACAGATACGCAGTATTTT,CASSYGTDTQYF
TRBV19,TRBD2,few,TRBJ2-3,TGTGCCAGTAGTATGACTAGCGGGAGCCCAGATACGCAGTATTTT,CASSMTSGSPDTQYF
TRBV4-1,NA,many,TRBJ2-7,TGTGCCAGCAGCCAGGGGAACGAGCAGTACTTC,CASSQGNEQYF
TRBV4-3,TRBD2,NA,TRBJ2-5,TGCGCCAGCAGCCAAGATTGGCTAGCGGGAGGGCCATCAGAGACCCAGTACTTC,CASSQDWLAGGPSETQYF
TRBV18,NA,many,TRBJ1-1,TGTGCCAGCTCCCCCGAAATGAACACTGAAGCTTTCTTT,CASSPEMNTEAFF
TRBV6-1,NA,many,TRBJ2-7,TGTGCCAGCAGTGAAGAGGGCAGCGGTCGATACGAGCAGTACTTC,CASSEEGSGRYEQYF
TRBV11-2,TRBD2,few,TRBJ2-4,TGTGCCAGCAGCTTAGATCTTGATAGCGGGGACTCCAAAAACATTCAGTACTTC,CASSLDLDSGDSKNIQYF
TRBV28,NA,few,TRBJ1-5,TGTGCCAGCAGTCCGAGGGGGGCGACGCCTAATAGCAATCAGCCCCAGCATTTT,CASSPRGATPNSNQPQHF
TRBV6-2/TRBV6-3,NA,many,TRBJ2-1,TGTGCCAGCAGCGTCCAACCATACATCAATGAGCAGTTCTTC,CASSVQPYINEQFF
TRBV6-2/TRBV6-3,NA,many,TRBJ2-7,TGTGCCAGCAGGCCATTCTGGAGGGAAAGCTACGAGCAGTACTTC,CASRPFWRESYEQYF
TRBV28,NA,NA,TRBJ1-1,TGTGCCAGCAGTTTAGGGTGGGCAAGAGCTTTCTTT,CASSLGWARAFF
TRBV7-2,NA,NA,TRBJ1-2,TGTGCCAGCAGCTTAAAACACCTCTATGGCTACACCTTC,CASSLKHLYGYTF
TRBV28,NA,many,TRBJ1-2,TGTGCCAGCAGCTATACCAATAACTATGGCTACACCTTC,CASSYTNNYGYTF
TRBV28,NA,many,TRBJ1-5,TGTGCCAGCAACCGCAGGGGTAGCAATCAGCCCCAGCATTTT,CASNRRGSNQPQHF
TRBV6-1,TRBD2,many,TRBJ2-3,TGTGCCAGCAGTGAAGAAGGCGGGAGGGCCGTTACAGATACGCAGTATTTT,CASSEEGGRAVTDTQYF
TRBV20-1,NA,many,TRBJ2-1,TGCAGTGCTAGAGTAGGTGTCTTCAATGAGCAGTTCTTC,CSARVGVFNEQFF
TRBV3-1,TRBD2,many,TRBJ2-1,TGTGCCAGCAGCCGCCTCGGGGGGGGATACAATGAGCAGTTCTTC,CASSRLGGGYNEQFF
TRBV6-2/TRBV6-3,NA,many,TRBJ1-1,TGTGCCAGCTCTAAGAACGGGAACACTGAAGCTTTCTTT,CASSKNGNTEAFF
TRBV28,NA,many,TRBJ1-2,TGTGCCAGCAGGATAATGCCTAACTATGGCTACACCTTC,CASRIMPNYGYTF
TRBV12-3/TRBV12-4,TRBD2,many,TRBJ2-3,TGTGCCAGCAGTTCCAATAGCGGGCGGGCAGATACGCAGTATTTT,CASSSNSGRADTQYF
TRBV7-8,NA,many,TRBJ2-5,TGTGCCAGCAGCTTAATTGGCGGACCCCAAGCGAAGACCCAGTACTTC,CASSLIGGPQAKTQYF
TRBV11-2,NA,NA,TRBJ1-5,TGTGCCAACAGCTTAGGAATTGGGGAGCCCCAGCATTTT,CANSLGIGEPQHF
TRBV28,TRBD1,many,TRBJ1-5,TGTGCCAGCAGAACCTCCGGGACAGGTAACAATCAGCCCCAGCATTTT,CASRTSGTGNNQPQHF
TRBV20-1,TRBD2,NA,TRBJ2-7,TGCAGTGCTCACCAGCGGGACTCCTACGAGCAGTACTTC,CSAHQRDSYEQYF
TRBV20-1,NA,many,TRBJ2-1,TGCAGTGCTAAAGAGGGGGGTCTCTACAATGAGCAGTTCTTC,CSAKEGGLYNEQFF
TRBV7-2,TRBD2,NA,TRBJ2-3,TGTGCCAGCAGCTTAGATAGGTCAGCGGGAGTGTCAGATACGCGGTATTTT,CASSLDRSAGVSDTRYF
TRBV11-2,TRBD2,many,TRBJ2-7,TGTGCCAGCAGCTTATGGGTTGTGGCGGGAGGTGGATACGAGCAGTACTTC,CASSLWVVAGGGYEQYF
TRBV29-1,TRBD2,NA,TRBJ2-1,TGCAGCGTTATTTCCGGGACTAGCGGGAGGCTCTACAATGAGCAGTTCTTC,CSVISGTSGRLYNEQFF
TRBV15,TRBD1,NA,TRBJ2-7,TGTGCCACCAGCAGAGGGTCTCAGGGACAGGAGCCCTACGAGCAGTACTTC,CATSRGSQGQEPYEQYF
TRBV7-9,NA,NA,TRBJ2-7,TGTGCCAGCAGCCTACCACTAGCCTCCTACGAGCAGTACTTC,CASSLPLASYEQYF
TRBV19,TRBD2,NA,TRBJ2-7,TGTGCCAGTATGGCCCGGGCGGGAGTGGTCTACGAGCAGTACTTC,CASMARAGVVYEQYF